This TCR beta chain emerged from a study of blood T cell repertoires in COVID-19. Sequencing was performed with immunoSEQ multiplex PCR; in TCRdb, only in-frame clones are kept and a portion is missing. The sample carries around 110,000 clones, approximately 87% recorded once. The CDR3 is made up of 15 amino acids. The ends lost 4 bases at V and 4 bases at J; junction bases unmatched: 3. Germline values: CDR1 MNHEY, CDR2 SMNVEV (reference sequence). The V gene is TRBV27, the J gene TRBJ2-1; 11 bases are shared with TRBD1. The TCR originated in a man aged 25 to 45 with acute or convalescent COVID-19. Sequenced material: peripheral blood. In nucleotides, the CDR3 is TGTGCCAGCAGTTCCGGGACAGGGGGGTACAATGAGCAGTTCTTC. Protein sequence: CASSSGTGGYNEQFF.